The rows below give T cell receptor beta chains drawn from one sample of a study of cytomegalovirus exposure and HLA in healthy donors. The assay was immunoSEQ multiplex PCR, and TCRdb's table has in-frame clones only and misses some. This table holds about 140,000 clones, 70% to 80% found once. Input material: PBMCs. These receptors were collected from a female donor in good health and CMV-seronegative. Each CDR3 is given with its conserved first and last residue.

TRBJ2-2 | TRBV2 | CASTRFDTGELFF
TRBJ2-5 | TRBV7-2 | CASSPEGTSLKTQYF
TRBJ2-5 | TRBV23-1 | CASSHADRGYQETQYF
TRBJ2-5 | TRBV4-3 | CASSLGTSGGGMETQYF
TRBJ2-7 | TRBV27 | CASGTGPLEQYF
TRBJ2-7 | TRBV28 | CASGGGKPPYEQYF
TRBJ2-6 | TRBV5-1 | CASTSVQGSGANVLTF
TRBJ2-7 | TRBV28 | CASSLGAPYEQYF
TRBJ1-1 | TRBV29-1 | CSVVRGLVREAFF
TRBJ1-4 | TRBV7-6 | CASSTRGNEKLFF
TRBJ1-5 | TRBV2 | CASRRAFSNQPQHF
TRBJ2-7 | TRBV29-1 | CSVEETGPVGYEQYF
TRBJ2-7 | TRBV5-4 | CASSFPGQVSYEQYF
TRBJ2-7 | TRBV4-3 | CASSQGFQSKSTGAYEQYF
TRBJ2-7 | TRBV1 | CTSSQVTARLSSYEQYF
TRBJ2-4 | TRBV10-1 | CASPHEGRLF
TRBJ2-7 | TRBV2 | CASSRTGDGEQYF
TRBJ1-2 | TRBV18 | CASSPGTATNYGYTF
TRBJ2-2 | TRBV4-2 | CASSLRGTGELFF
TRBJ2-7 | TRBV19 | CASSASGTGGREQYF
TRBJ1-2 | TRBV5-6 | CASSLARGAFRGYTF
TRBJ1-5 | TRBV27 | CASSLLGGADQAQHF
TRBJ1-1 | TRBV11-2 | CASRKQGAVGYTEAFF
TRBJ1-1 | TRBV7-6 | CASSLVANTEAFF
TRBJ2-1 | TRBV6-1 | CASSEAYSGDYNEQFF
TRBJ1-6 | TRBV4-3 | CASSGQGRSPLHF
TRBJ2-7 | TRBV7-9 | CASSPTSSYEQYF
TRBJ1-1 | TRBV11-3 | CASSLESELTEAFF
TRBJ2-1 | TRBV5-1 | CASGWSQPHDNEQFF
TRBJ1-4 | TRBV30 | CAWTVSPGRGRRDEKLFF
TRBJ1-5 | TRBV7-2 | CASSLLGDQPQHF
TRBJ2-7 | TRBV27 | CASSLGRGLYEQYF
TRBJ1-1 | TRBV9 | CASRAGTGVGNTEAFF
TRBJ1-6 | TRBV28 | CASGTYPGTGHSPLHF
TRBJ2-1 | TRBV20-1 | CSARQRHEQFF
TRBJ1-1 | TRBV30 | CAWSWGGGNTEAFF
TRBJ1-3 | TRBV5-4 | CASSSRQGGSGNTIYF
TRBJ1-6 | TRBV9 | CASSAQYNSPLHF
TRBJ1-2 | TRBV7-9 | CASSLVPADYGYTF
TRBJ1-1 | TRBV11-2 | CASSLWGGPYELNTEAFF
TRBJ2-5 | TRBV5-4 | CASSLVGAGETQYF
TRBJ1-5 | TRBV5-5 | CASSSAPGPLGDQPQHF
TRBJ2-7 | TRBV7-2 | CASSLWGEAEYEQYF
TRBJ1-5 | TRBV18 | CASSPARQLSNQPQHF
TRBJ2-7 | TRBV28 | CASRLTGLDEQYF
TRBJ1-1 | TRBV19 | CASSTGGNTEAFF
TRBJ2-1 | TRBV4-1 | CASSQAQIPSYNEQFF
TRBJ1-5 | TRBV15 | CATSRVGTGPDGQPQHF
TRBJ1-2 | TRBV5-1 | CASSLVRTGGYTF
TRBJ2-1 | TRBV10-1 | CASSGRLAGTEQFF